This T cell receptor (beta chain) comes out of a study of CD8 T cells in Susac syndrome. With random hexamers, reverse transcription was performed on about 0.5 to 1 ug of RNA. MiXCR, run by TCRdb on the immunoSEQ multiplex PCR reads, gives a single entry per CDR3 protein. The sample lists around 160,000 distinct CDR3 sequences; just under 95% were seen once. The TCR originated in a human donor in good health. The sample comprised CD4+ T cells from PBMCs.

CDR3 DNA sequence: TGCGCCAGCAGATATTGGCGGGGGCTCTCCTACGAGCAGTACTTC. The encoded protein is CASRYWRGLSYEQYF. The rearrangement uses TRBV5-1 and TRBJ2-7, with D maybe TRBD2 (7 bases). The V end lost 5 bases, the J end lost 0 bases, and 15 bases lay between the germline ends. This CDR3 comprises 15 residues. Germline loops: CDR1 SGHRS, CDR2 YFSETQ.